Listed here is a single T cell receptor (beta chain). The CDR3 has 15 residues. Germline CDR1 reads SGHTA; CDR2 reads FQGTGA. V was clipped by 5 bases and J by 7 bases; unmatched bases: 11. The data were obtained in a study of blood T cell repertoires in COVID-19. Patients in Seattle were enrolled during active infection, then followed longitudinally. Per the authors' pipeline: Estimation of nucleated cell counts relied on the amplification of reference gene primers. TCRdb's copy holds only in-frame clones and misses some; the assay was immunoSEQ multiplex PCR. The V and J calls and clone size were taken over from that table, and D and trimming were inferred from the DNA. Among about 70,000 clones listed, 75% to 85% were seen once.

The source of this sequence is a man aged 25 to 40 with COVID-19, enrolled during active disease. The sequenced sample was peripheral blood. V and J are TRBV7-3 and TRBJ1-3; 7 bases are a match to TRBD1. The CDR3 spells CASSRAGGGGNTIYF. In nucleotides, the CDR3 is TGTGCCAGCAGCCGAGCAGGGGGTGGAGGGAACACCATATATTTT.